The 26 T cell receptor beta chains presented below share a single source sample, sequenced in a study of blood T cells in healthy people across ages (dated by TCRdb to the mid-2010s). The receptor library was made with 5' RACE. Sequencing took place on an Illumina HiSeq 2500. A second PCR of about 6 to 11 cycles was run with a J-beta primer mix and a sample-barcoded 5' primer. TCRdb redid the processing of the public reads, applying fastp at Q25 and MiXCR, and retained in-frame beta chains. Merged by CDR3 protein, the rows form single entries marked with the most common genes and DNA. This sample lists over 1,500,000 distinct CDR3 sequences; about 49% were detected once. In total, the top ten clones hold roughly 2.1% of the sample. The sample consisted of blood. The receptors originated from a woman aged 40 to 50 in good health.

The chain combines TRBV4-2 with TRBJ2-5; 9 bases fit TRBD2. The CDR3 sequence is 15 residues long. V shed 0 bases and J 4 bases; nucleotides not matched to a gene: 3. The germline CDR1 and CDR2 sequences are LGHNA and YNFKEQ. CDR3 in DNA: TGTGCCAGCAGCCAAGAGCGGGGGGGCATAGAGACCCAGTACTTC. Protein sequence: CASSQERGGIETQYF.

V usage is TRBV7-2 and J usage is TRBJ1-5; a possible D gene is TRBD1 (5 bases). Per the germline V gene, CDR1 is SGHTA and CDR2 is FQGNSA. Trimming removed 4 bases from V and 2 bases from J, with 15 bases in between. CDR3 length: 16 residues. This chain's CDR3 is CASSSTGVLGNQPQHF. CDR3 DNA sequence: TGTGCCAGCAGCTCCACGGGGGTATTAGGCAATCAGCCCCAGCATTTT. The full variable domain, completed using reference TRBV7-2 and TRBJ1-5, is GAGVSQSPSNKVTEKGKDVELRCDPISGHTALYWYRQSLGQGLEFLIYFQGNSAPDKSGLPSDRFSAERTGGSVSTLTIQRTQQEDSAVYLCASSSTGVLGNQPQHFGDGTRLSIL.

This clonotype was seen once. In DNA, the CDR3 is TGTGCCAGCAGTCCCCTACCTTTGGCCACCGGGCAAGAGACCCAGTACTTC. Residues: CASSPLPLATGQETQYF. This chain connects TRBV27 to TRBJ2-5; D is unresolved. The CDR3 totals 17 residues. Trimming removed 5 bases at V and 2 bases at J, with 21 bases between. The germline V gene encodes CDR1 MNHEY and CDR2 SMNVEV (reference sequence).

This clonotype appeared a single time. The chain recombines TRBV27 with TRBJ2-3; TRBD2 matches at 8 bases. Germline loops: CDR1 MNHEY, CDR2 SMNVEV (reference sequence). V dropped 3 bases and J dropped 2; count of bases not matched to a gene: 31. The CDR3 has 24 amino acids. The CDR3 loop reads CASSFTPGPSGGGYAEVYTDTQYF. For the CDR3, the DNA is TGTGCCAGCAGTTTTACCCCAGGGCCCTCGGGCGGGGGGTACGCCGAGGTTTACACAGATACGCAGTATTTT.

The chain has TRBV6-5 and TRBJ1-1, with a possible D match to TRBD1 (6 bases). Trimming stripped 2 bases from V and 4 bases from J, with 14 bases between. The CDR3 length is 15 residues. CDR1 and CDR2 from the germline V gene are MNHEY and SVGAGI. This CDR3 is CASSYEGGGTTEAFF. CDR3 bases: TGTGCCAGCAGTTACGAGGGAGGGGGAACCACTGAAGCTTTCTTT.

This sequence joins TRBV7-2 and TRBJ2-3; 10 positions match TRBD2. From germline, CDR1 is SGHTA and CDR2 FQGNSA. The CDR3 totals 17 residues. The V and J ends lost 5 bases and 2 bases, in that order; junction bases with no gene match: 10. The CDR3 sequence: CASSASRTSGNTDTQYF. The CDR3 DNA sequence: TGTGCCAGCAGCGCCTCCCGGACTAGCGGAAACACAGATACGCAGTATTTT.

This chain links TRBV11-2 with TRBJ2-1, with D perhaps TRBD1 (6 bases). The DNA end lines up better with TRBJ2-7; the J call may be wrong. Germline V gene lookup returns CDR1 SGHAT and CDR2 FQNNGV. The CDR3 loop spans 11 amino acids. CDR3 residues: CASSRDNEQYF. For the CDR3, the DNA is TGTGCCAGTTCCAGGGACAATGAGCAGTACTTC.

The V and J genes are TRBV12-3 or TRBV12-4 and TRBJ1-2, with 7 bases aligning to TRBD1. The CDR3 consists of 13 residues. The V gene end was trimmed by 2 bases and the J gene end by 8 bases; junction bases not matched to a gene: 5. CDR3 residues: CASSLTGQAGYTF. The DNA of the CDR3 is TGTGCCAGCAGTTTAACTGGACAGGCCGGCTACACCTTC.

This clonotype was found many times. The J gene is TRBJ2-7, the V gene TRBV20-1; the D gene is possibly TRBD1 (5 bases). Germline V gene lookup returns CDR1 DFQATT and CDR2 SNEGSKA (reference sequence). V was cut by 3 bases and J by 6 bases, with 12 bases left in between. The CDR3 totals 12 residues. CDR3 loop: CSASWYQGEQYF. For the CDR3, the DNA is TGCAGTGCTAGCTGGTACCAGGGCGAGCAGTACTTC.

This clonotype was found a few times. The genes are TRBV7-2 and TRBJ2-1, with 10 positions matching TRBD2. This CDR3 contains 15 residues. The germline CDR1 and CDR2 sequences are SGHTA and FQGNSA. The V gene end was trimmed by 3 bases and the J gene end by 7 bases; junction bases not matched to a gene: 6. The chain's CDR3 is CASSFYSGGANEQFF. CDR3 DNA: TGTGCCAGCAGCTTTTACAGCGGGGGGGCGAATGAGCAGTTCTTC.

The chain couples TRBV7-2 to TRBJ2-6, with a tentative D call TRBD1 (7 bases). The CDR3 length is 17 residues. CDR1 SGHTA and CDR2 FQGNSA come from the germline V gene. Trimming took 1 base from V and 3 from J, leaving 13 bases between them. The CDR3 loop is CASSLVRGAGGANVLTF. DNA for the CDR3: TGTGCCAGCAGCTTAGTCAGGGGGGCTGGTGGGGCCAACGTCCTGACTTTC. The variable domain in full, with the rest retrieved from reference TRBV7-2 and TRBJ2-6, is GAGVSQSPSNKVTEKGKDVELRCDPISGHTALYWYRQSLGQGLEFLIYFQGNSAPDKSGLPSDRFSAERTGGSVSTLTIQRTQQEDSAVYLCASSLVRGAGGANVLTFGAGSRLTVL.

The chain is built from TRBV7-2 and TRBJ2-1, with D possibly TRBD2 on 5 matching bases. Germline CDR1 SGHTA, CDR2 FQGNSA. This CDR3 contains 11 residues. Trimming left V 6 bases short and J 8 bases short, with 8 bases between. The CDR3 coding sequence is TGTGCCAGCAGAGGACTGTATGAGCAGTTCTTC. Amino acid sequence: CASRGLYEQFF.

This clonotype has more than one count but fewer than ten. V gene TRBV4-2 combines with J gene TRBJ2-5, with TRBD2 matching over 11 bases. The J segment lost 2 bases and the V segment lost 2 bases, leaving 7 bases of the junction unmatched. From germline, CDR1 is LGHNA and CDR2 YNFKEQ. The length of the CDR3 is 17 residues. CDR3 amino acids: CASSQFLSGGVQETQYF. CDR3 nucleotides: TGTGCCAGCAGCCAATTTCTTAGCGGGGGGGTACAAGAGACCCAGTACTTC.

The chain employs TRBV6-1 and TRBJ2-3; D is possibly TRBD2 (6 bases). Trimming shortened V by 11 bases and J by 3 bases, and 18 bases separated the two germline ends. The CDR3 contains 14 residues. The germline CDR1 and CDR2 sequences are MNHNS and SASEGT. The CDR3 protein is CAGRTNGGTDTQYF. The CDR3, as DNA: TGTGCCGGCCGGACTAACGGGGGAACAGATACGCAGTATTTT.

This clonotype was detected only a few times. This chain connects TRBV6-6 to TRBJ1-2; D is unclear. This CDR3 spans 11 amino acids. Deletions cut 0 bases from V and 6 bases from J, with 2 bases between. Germline CDR1 is MNHNY and CDR2 is SVGAGI (reference sequence). The CDR3 DNA is TGTGCCAGCAGTTACTCCGATGGCTACACCTTC. Encoded protein: CASSYSDGYTF.

About this clonotype: At one end, the junction sequence differs from germline, possibly due to a read error. The V gene is TRBV2, the J gene TRBJ1-2, with 7 bases that match TRBD1. Germline V gene lookup returns CDR1 SNHLY and CDR2 FYNNEI. The CDR3 has 17 amino acids. The DNA for the CDR3 is TGTGCCAGCAGTGACTCAGCCACGACAGGGTTGTACTATGGCTACACTTTC. This gives the protein CASSDSATTGLYYGYTF.

The rearrangement joins TRBV7-2 to TRBJ2-7; 7 bases align to TRBD2. V shed 6 bases and J 5 bases; nucleotides not matched to a gene: 10. The CDR3 has 14 amino acids. Germline CDR1 SGHTA, CDR2 FQGNSA. The CDR3 loop reads CASSLSGLPNEQYF. In DNA form, the CDR3 reads TGTGCCAGCAGTCTTAGCGGGTTACCCAACGAGCAGTACTTC.

The rearrangement uses TRBV7-8 and TRBJ2-4, with D hard to call. The J call may not be correct, given that the DNA end is closer to TRBJ2-7. Germline V gene data show CDR1 as SGHVS and CDR2 as FQNEAQ. CDR3 length: 14 residues. The DNA for the CDR3 is TGTGCCAGCAGCTTAGATGACACTTACTACGAGCAGTACTTC. Translated, it gives CASSLDDTYYEQYF.

This clonotype was recorded at least ten times. One end of the junction is discordant with germline, which a read error may explain. This chain joins TRBV12-3 or TRBV12-4 and TRBJ2-7; D unresolved. This CDR3 has 13 residues. The CDR3 loop is CASSLGSAYEQYF. DNA for the CDR3: TGTGCCAGCAGCTTAGGGTCAGCCTACGAGCAGTACTTC.

V usage is TRBV3-1 and J usage is TRBJ1-6; TRBD1 matches 8 bases. Trimming cost V 5 bases and J 9 bases; bases outside gene matches: 9. The CDR3 contains 15 residues. Germline V lookup: CDR1 LGHDT, CDR2 YNNKEL (reference sequence). The CDR3 DNA reads TGTGCCAGCAGCAGGGACAGGTCATCCGGTTCACCCCTCCACTTT. It codes for CASSRDRSSGSPLHF.

This clonotype was detected only a few times. The rearrangement uses TRBV18 and TRBJ2-1; maybe TRBD1 (6 bases). The CDR3 contains 13 residues. Germline values: CDR1 KGHSH, CDR2 LQKENI. Deletions cut 4 bases from V and 7 bases from J, with 11 bases between. Here the CDR3 reads CASSQSDSNEQFF. The DNA of the CDR3 is TGTGCCAGCTCACAATCGGACAGTAATGAGCAGTTCTTC. Filled out from reference TRBV18 and TRBJ2-1, the complete variable domain reads NAGVMQNPRHLVRRRGQEARLRCSPMKGHSHVYWYRQLPEEGLKFMVYLQKENIIDESGMPKERFSAEFPKEGPSILRIQQVVRGDSAAYFCASSQSDSNEQFFGPGTRLTVL.

This clonotype was observed a handful of times. The V and J genes are TRBV6-2 or TRBV6-3 and TRBJ2-5; 8 bases fit TRBD1. This CDR3 region has 14 residues. CDR1 and CDR2 from the germline V gene are MNHEY and SVGEGT. V shed 6 bases, J shed 4 bases, and the junction held 7 bases outside the gene matches. The CDR3 bases are TGTGCCAGCAGACAAGGACAGGGCCGAGAGACCCAGTACTTC. This gives the protein CASRQGQGRETQYF.

This sequence joins TRBV27 and TRBJ2-6; D gene uncertain. CDR1 is MNHEY and CDR2 is SMNVEV in the germline V gene (reference sequence). V dropped 6 bases and J dropped 0 bases, with 6 bases sitting between them. The CDR3 covers 14 residues. This chain's CDR3 is CASRFTSGANVLTF. The DNA for the CDR3 is TGTGCCAGCAGGTTCACCTCTGGGGCCAACGTCCTGACTTTC.

This clonotype occurred a few times. The chain links TRBV5-6 to TRBJ2-7; maybe TRBD1 (5 bases). Germline CDR1 is SGHDT and CDR2 is YYEEEE. This CDR3 contains 13 residues. With 4 bases removed from V and 5 bases from J, the gap between germline ends came to 13 bases. CDR3 DNA sequence: TGTGCCAGCAGCGCAGGGTCCGCCCACGAGCAGTACTTC. It encodes CASSAGSAHEQYF.

Worth noting for this clonotype: This may be a read error: a much more frequent sequence differs by one nucleotide. The CDR3 loop is CASSEAGRSYNEQFF. The CDR3 DNA reads as TGTGCCAGCAGTGAAGCGGGGCGCTCCTACAATGAGCAGTTCTTC. The J gene is TRBJ2-1, the V gene TRBV6-4; 7 positions agree with TRBD2. This CDR3 is built from 15 residues. V was pared by 3 bases and J by 0 bases, with 2 bases of the junction left unmatched. Germline CDR1 is MRHNA and CDR2 is SNTAGT.

The chain has TRBV3-1 and TRBJ2-5; maybe TRBD2 (5 bases). The CDR3 length is 15 residues. Germline V gene data show CDR1 as LGHDT and CDR2 as YNNKEL (reference sequence). The V gene lost 0 bases and the J gene lost 5 bases, with 13 bases spanning the gap. DNA of the CDR3: TGTGCCAGCAGCCAAGACCTAGCCATTGCCGAGACCCAGTACTTC. It is translated as CASSQDLAIAETQYF.